The entry below describes one TCR beta chain. These data are taken from a study of blood T cell repertoires in COVID-19. On the study more broadly: COVID-19 samples from acute and convalescent phases originated in the United States, Italy and Spain. T cells, B-cell-depleted T cells, or PBMCs provided the cDNA or gDNA that served as material.

Germline V gene lookup returns CDR1 SGHAT and CDR2 FQDESV (reference sequence). This CDR3 has 13 amino acids. Trimming at V came to 5 bases and at J to 7 bases, leaving 7 bases not matched to a gene. Methods used by the authors: Counts of nucleated cells, estimated from reference gene primer amplification, were obtained. Only in-frame clones appear in the TCRdb table, and some are missing; sequencing was by immunoSEQ multiplex PCR. That table is the source of V, J and clone size, and D and trimming were worked out from the DNA. Of around 250,000 clones listed, just over 85% are singletons. Specimen: peripheral blood. The origin of this receptor is a woman under 40 with active or convalescent COVID-19. The chain employs TRBV11-1 and TRBJ1-1; 7 bases match TRBD1. The CDR3 loop is CASSVTGDLEAFF. Here the CDR3 DNA reads TGTGCCAGCAGCGTCACAGGGGACCTTGAAGCTTTCTTT.